This entry describes one T cell receptor beta chain. Graves' hyperthyroidism without ophthalmopathy progression within 18 months was termed stable. Patients were aged 18 to 65, had disease duration under 2 months, and had newly diagnosed hyperthyroidism. The source of the sample is a study of T cells in Graves' hyperthyroidism and ophthalmopathy. V lost 3 bases and J 4 bases, leaving 16 bases between the germline ends. The CDR3 contains 16 residues. Germline V lookup: CDR1 SGHVS, CDR2 FQNEAQ. Amplification yielded TCR beta CDR3 regions, with RNA transcripts as the source. The study used the HTBI primer set for a first-round RT-PCR of the TCR CDR3. TCRdb re-called the multiplex PCR reads with MiXCR, one entry per CDR3 protein. Seen here are 450,000 to 700,000 distinct CDR3 sequences, around 45% observed once, and the top ten hold around 7.7%.

The sequenced sample consisted of peripheral blood or thyroid tissue (not recorded which). The TCR originated in a woman younger than 30 with Graves' hyperthyroidism. This rearrangement joins TRBV7-8 to TRBJ1-5; tentative D call: TRBD1 (5 bases). CDR3 DNA sequence: TGTGCCAGCAGCTTCCTCAAAATGGGGGGAAATCAGCCCCAGCATTTT. It encodes CASSFLKMGGNQPQHF.